This T cell receptor beta chain was captured in a study of OX40 agonist ivuxolimab in advanced cancers. Patients had blood sampled at baseline and again on cycle 4 day 1 and cycle 7 day 1. CDR1 is KGHSH, CDR2 LQKENI, per germline. The CDR3 length is 14 residues. The ends lost 6 bases at V and 1 base at J; junction bases unmatched: 2. Method: immunoSEQ multiplex PCR; TCRdb's copy keeps in-frame clones and lacks some. The table has 60,000 to 85,000 clones, more than 75% seen once. The rearrangement joins TRBV18 to TRBJ2-7; the match to TRBD1 covers 11 bases. The sample in question was CD4+ or CD8+ T cells sorted from blood, obtained in a trial of the OX40 agonist ivuxolimab. This clonotype was obtained from an adult with an advanced solid tumor such as melanoma, head and neck, liver or kidney cancer. DNA of the CDR3: TGTGCCAGCTCCGGACAGGGGGCATCCTACGAGCAGTACTTC. Translating gives CASSGQGASYEQYF.